The 25 T cell receptor beta chains below all came from one sample that was sequenced in a study of a mutant IDH1 vaccine in newly diagnosed glioma. Time point in this sample: week 5, during vaccination. It was 300 ug of mutant IDH1 20-mer peptide that made up each vaccine dose, given with topical imiquimod. Data came from immunoSEQ multiplex PCR; TCRdb stores just in-frame clones and leaves some out. The table shows roughly 42,000 clones, with 75% to 90% occurring only once. No antigen has been assigned to these receptors. Sequencing was performed on PBMCs, taken from a glioma patient whose treatment included an IDH1 peptide vaccine. Receptor source: a man aged 40-50 years with glioma.

The chain employs TRBV4-2 and TRBJ2-7; no definite D call. The V end was cut by 1 base, the J end by 1 base, with 11 bases between. CDR3 size: 15 residues. Germline V CDR1 and CDR2: LGHNA, YNFKEQ. This CDR3 reads CASSQGLARSYEQYF. For the CDR3, the DNA is TGTGCCAGCAGCCAAGGATTAGCACGTTCCTACGAGCAGTACTTC.

V gene TRBV5-1 combines with J gene TRBJ2-3, with D uncertain. CDR1 is SGHRS and CDR2 is YFSETQ in the germline V gene. The CDR3 sequence is 13 residues long. V gave up 5 bases and J gave up 4 bases, with 11 bases separating them. The CDR3 coding sequence is TGCGCCAGCAGTTTGAGGTGGGCAGATACGCAGTATTTT. This gives the protein CASSLRWADTQYF.

The chain recombines TRBV6-1 with TRBJ2-3, with 9 nucleotides matching TRBD2. V dropped 6 bases and J dropped 1; count of bases not matched to a gene: 5. Germline lookup yields CDR1 MNHNS and CDR2 SASEGT. The CDR3 has 15 amino acids. The CDR3 loop reads CASSLAGTRTDTQYF. In nucleotides, the CDR3 is TGTGCCAGCAGCCTAGCGGGGACACGCACAGATACGCAGTATTTT.

This rearrangement joins TRBV5-6 to TRBJ2-3; D is tentatively TRBD1 or TRBD2 (5 bases each). The germline V gene encodes CDR1 SGHDT and CDR2 YYEEEE. Trimming took off 2 bases at V and 6 bases at J, with 19 bases between the two ends. The CDR3 has 16 amino acids. In nucleotides, the CDR3 is TGTGCCAGCAGCTTAGGGACCAGCGACAGTCCCGATACGCAGTATTTT. Its translation: CASSLGTSDSPDTQYF.

The chain couples TRBV11-2 to TRBJ2-1; D perhaps matches TRBD2 (5 bases). CDR1 and CDR2 (germline): SGHAT, FQNNGV. V was trimmed by 8 bases and J by 9 bases, leaving 20 bases between them. CDR3 length: 14 residues. CDR3 sequence reads: CASHRDGRGGEQFF. CDR3 bases: TGTGCCAGCCACCGGGATGGTAGAGGCGGTGAGCAGTTCTTC.

The chain couples TRBV11-2 to TRBJ2-4, with a possible D match to TRBD2 (5 bases). Germline V gene data show CDR1 as SGHAT and CDR2 as FQNNGV. Trimming left V 1 base short and J 1 base short, with 5 bases between. This CDR3 comprises 14 residues. The CDR3 reads CASSLGGAKNIQYF. CDR3 nucleotide sequence: TGTGCCAGCAGCTTAGGCGGGGCCAAAAACATTCAGTACTTC.

The V gene is TRBV27, the J gene TRBJ1-1, with a possible D match to TRBD1 (5 bases). Germline CDR1 is MNHEY and CDR2 is SMNVEV (reference sequence). The CDR3 spans 12 residues. The germline V and J ends were trimmed by 8 bases and 5 bases, with 12 bases remaining between them. This CDR3 is CASYFPGTEAFF. The CDR3 region has the DNA TGTGCCAGCTACTTCCCAGGGACTGAAGCTTTCTTT.

The V call is TRBV7-9, the J call TRBJ2-5; D unclear. Germline CDR1 is SEHNR and CDR2 is FQNEAQ (reference sequence). With 0 bases removed from V and 5 bases from J, the gap between germline ends came to 10 bases. This CDR3 is 14 amino acids long. The CDR3 reads CASSLAITRETQYF. In DNA, the CDR3 is TGTGCCAGCAGCTTAGCTATAACGCGGGAGACCCAGTACTTC.

V and J are TRBV7-9 and TRBJ2-7; 10 nucleotides match TRBD2. The germline V gene encodes CDR1 SEHNR and CDR2 FQNEAQ (reference sequence). The CDR3 consists of 14 residues. V shed 7 bases and J 4 bases; nucleotides not matched to a gene: 7. CDR3 region: CASNQGTSEYEQYF. The CDR3 DNA reads TGTGCCAGCAACCAGGGGACTAGCGAATACGAGCAGTACTTC. The entire variable domain, with the rest obtained from reference TRBV7-9 and TRBJ2-7, is as follows: DTGVSQNPRHKITKRGQNVTFRCDPISEHNRLYWYRQTLGQGPEFLTYFQNEAQLEKSRLLSDRFSAERPKGSFSTLEIQRTEQGDSAMYLCASNQGTSEYEQYFGPGTRLTVT.

This clone occurred once. This chain uses TRBV18 with TRBJ2-3; TRBD2 matches 10 bases. The CDR3 is made up of 16 amino acids. In germline, CDR1 is KGHSH, CDR2 LQKENI. Unmatched junction bases numbered 7, after V lost 5 bases and J lost 2 bases. The CDR3 nucleotides are TGTGCCAGCTCATCTCCGGGACTAGCGTACACAGATACGCAGTATTTT. Its translation is CASSSPGLAYTDTQYF.

The chain links TRBV27 to TRBJ2-7; no definite D call. Germline assignment: CDR1 MNHEY and CDR2 SMNVEV (reference sequence). V shed 3 bases and J shed 0 bases, with 6 bases lying between them. The CDR3 spans 13 residues. The CDR3, as DNA: TGTGCCAGCAGTTTTTCCCCCTCCTACGAGCAGTACTTC. This codes for CASSFSPSYEQYF.

The chain is built from TRBV27 and TRBJ1-1; TRBD1 might be the D (5 bases). V shed 3 bases and J shed 6 bases, with 11 bases lying between them. The germline gives CDR1 MNHEY, CDR2 SMNVEV (reference sequence). The CDR3 is 13 amino acids. The CDR3 region is CASSFRGSAEAFF. The CDR3 DNA follows: TGTGCCAGCAGTTTTAGGGGATCCGCTGAAGCTTTCTTT.

The chain combines TRBV21-1 with TRBJ2-5; TRBD1, as called in the table, went unchecked against the DNA. TRBV21-1 is given as a pseudogene. The CDR3 covers 11 residues. The CDR3: CASQSSETQYF. The CDR3 region has the DNA TGTGCCAGCCAGTCTTCTGAGACCCAGTACTTC.

The chain recombines TRBV16 with TRBJ2-7; TRBD1 might be the D (6 bases). CDR1 KGHSY and CDR2 FQNENV come from the germline V gene. The V and J ends lost 5 bases and 6 bases respectively, with 11 bases between them. The CDR3 is 12 amino acids. This CDR3 is CASSTTGIEQYF. The CDR3 DNA is TGTGCCAGCAGCACCACAGGGATCGAGCAGTACTTC.

This clone has only a few counts. The V call is TRBV5-1, the J call TRBJ1-1; D gene uncertain. Germline loops: CDR1 SGHRS, CDR2 YFSETQ. The CDR3 spans 14 residues. Trimming cost V 0 bases and J 6 bases, with 12 bases left between them. CDR3 sequence reads: CASSLGRANPEAFF. The CDR3 nucleotides read TGCGCCAGCAGCTTGGGGAGGGCGAATCCTGAAGCTTTCTTT.

This chain uses TRBV4-3 with TRBJ2-3; maybe TRBD2 (5 bases). V was cut by 1 base and J by 0 bases, with 11 bases left in between. The CDR3 runs to 16 residues. The germline V gene encodes CDR1 LGHNA and CDR2 YSLEER. The CDR3 here is CASSQVRTGSTDTQYF. The CDR3 DNA follows: TGCGCCAGCAGCCAAGTACGTACGGGGAGCACAGATACGCAGTATTTT.

This sequence joins TRBV6-5 and TRBJ2-7, with 7 bases matching TRBD1. The V gene end was trimmed by 0 bases and the J gene end by 2 bases; junction bases not matched to a gene: 4. Germline CDR1 and CDR2: MNHEY and SVGAGI. This CDR3 is built from 15 residues. CDR3 region: CASSYSRGLPYEQYF. For the CDR3, the DNA is TGTGCCAGCAGTTACTCAAGGGGGCTCCCCTACGAGCAGTACTTC.

This clone is a singleton in its sample. This chain uses TRBV5-1 with TRBJ2-7; 11 bases agree with TRBD2. V shed 4 bases, J shed 4 bases, and the junction held 7 bases outside the gene matches. Germline CDR1 reads SGHRS; CDR2 reads YFSETQ. This CDR3 spans 15 amino acids. CDR3 nucleotides: TGCGCCAGCAGCCGTACTAGCGGGAGTGGGTACGAGCAGTACTTC. Translating it yields CASSRTSGSGYEQYF.

This clone showed up just once. The V and J genes are TRBV5-1 and TRBJ2-3, with D possibly matching TRBD2 (5 bases). Germline assignment: CDR1 SGHRS and CDR2 YFSETQ. The V gene lost 5 bases and the J gene lost 2 bases, with 15 bases spanning the gap. CDR3 length: 15 residues. The chain's CDR3 is CASRSGLSPTDTQYF. In DNA, the CDR3 is TGCGCCAGCAGAAGCGGACTTTCCCCCACAGATACGCAGTATTTT.

The chain combines TRBV7-3 with TRBJ2-2; 7 bases agree with TRBD2. Germline CDR1 reads SGHTA; CDR2 reads FQGTGA. Losses at the gene ends were 2 bases for V and 6 bases for J; bases not matched to a gene: 6. The CDR3 has 15 amino acids. The CDR3 spells CASSLWGGSAGELFF. Here the CDR3 DNA reads TGTGCCAGCAGCTTATGGGGCGGGAGTGCCGGGGAGCTGTTTTTT.

The chain uses TRBV27 and TRBJ2-1; 7 positions agree with TRBD2. Germline CDR1 is MNHEY and CDR2 is SMNVEV (reference sequence). The CDR3 sequence is 16 residues long. V gave up 9 bases and J gave up 0 bases; unmatched junction bases: 11. CDR3 nucleotide sequence: TGTGCCAGTACCCTGCTAGCGGTATCCTCCTACAATGAGCAGTTCTTC. Amino acids: CASTLLAVSSYNEQFF.

This chain uses TRBV23-1 with TRBJ2-7; TRBD2 aligns across 9 bases. TRBV23-1 is designated an ORF whose function remains uncertain. The CDR3 covers 14 residues. V dropped 7 bases and J dropped 3; count of bases not matched to a gene: 7. CDR3 nucleotides: TGCGCCAGCAAGCATATAGCGGGGGTCTACGAGCAGTACTTC. Translation: CASKHIAGVYEQYF.

The chain joins TRBV14 to TRBJ2-7; D not resolved. The CDR3 consists of 14 residues. CDR1 and CDR2 from the germline V gene are SGHDN and FVKESK. V was pared by 2 bases and J by 0 bases, with 8 bases between. CDR3 residues: CASSQQILSYEQYF. CDR3 nucleotides: TGTGCCAGCAGCCAACAGATACTCTCCTACGAGCAGTACTTC.

V and J are TRBV7-3 and TRBJ1-2, with 7 nucleotides matching TRBD1. J gave up 6 bases and V 3 bases, and 7 bases lay outside the gene matches. Germline lookup yields CDR1 SGHTA and CDR2 FQGTGA. The CDR3 loop spans 14 amino acids. CDR3 in DNA: TGTGCCAGCAGCTTGTCCCAGGGGGACGATGGCTACACCTTC. Translation gives CASSLSQGDDGYTF.

V and J are TRBV27 and TRBJ2-3; TRBD1 aligns across 11 bases. Germline CDR1 MNHEY, CDR2 SMNVEV (reference sequence). CDR3 length equals 16 residues. After removal of 0 bases from V and 6 bases from J, the junction contained 5 bases not matched to a gene. Here the CDR3 reads CASSLSGQGAGDTQYF. The CDR3 DNA reads as TGTGCCAGCAGTTTATCCGGACAGGGGGCTGGGGATACGCAGTATTTT.